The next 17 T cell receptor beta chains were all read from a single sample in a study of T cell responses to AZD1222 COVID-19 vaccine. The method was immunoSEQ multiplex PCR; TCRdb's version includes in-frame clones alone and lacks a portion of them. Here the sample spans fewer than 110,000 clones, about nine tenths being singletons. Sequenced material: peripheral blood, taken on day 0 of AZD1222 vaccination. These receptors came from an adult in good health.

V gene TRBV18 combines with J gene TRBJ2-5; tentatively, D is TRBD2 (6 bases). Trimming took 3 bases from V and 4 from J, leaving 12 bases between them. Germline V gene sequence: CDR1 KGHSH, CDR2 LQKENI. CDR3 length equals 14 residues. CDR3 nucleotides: TGTGCCAGCTCACCGGGTTGGGGAGGAGAGACCCAGTACTTC. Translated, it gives CASSPGWGGETQYF.

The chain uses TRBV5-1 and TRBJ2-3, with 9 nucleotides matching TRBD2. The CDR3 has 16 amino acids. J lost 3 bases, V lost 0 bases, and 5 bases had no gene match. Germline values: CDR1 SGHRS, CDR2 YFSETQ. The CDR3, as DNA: TGCGCCAGCAGCTTGGGGCATAGCGGGGGAACAGATACGCAGTATTTT. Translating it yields CASSLGHSGGTDTQYF.

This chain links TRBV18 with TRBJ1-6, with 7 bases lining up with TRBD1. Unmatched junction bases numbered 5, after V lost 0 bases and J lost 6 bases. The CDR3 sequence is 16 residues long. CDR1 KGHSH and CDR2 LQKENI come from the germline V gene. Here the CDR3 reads CASSPPPGQPNSPLHF. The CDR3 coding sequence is TGTGCCAGCTCACCACCCCCGGGACAGCCTAATTCACCCCTCCACTTT.

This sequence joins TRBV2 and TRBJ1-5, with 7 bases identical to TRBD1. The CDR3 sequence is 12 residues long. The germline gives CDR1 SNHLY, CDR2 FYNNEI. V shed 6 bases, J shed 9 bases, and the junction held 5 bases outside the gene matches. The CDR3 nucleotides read TGTGCCAGCAGGCTAAACAGGGGGCCCCAGCATTTT. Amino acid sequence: CASRLNRGPQHF. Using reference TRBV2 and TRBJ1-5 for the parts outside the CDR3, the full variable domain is EPEVTQTPSHQVTQMGQEVILRCVPISNHLYFYWYRQILGQKVEFLVSFYNNEISEKSEIFDDQFSVERPDGSNFTLKIRSTKLEDSAMYFCASRLNRGPQHFGDGTRLSIL.

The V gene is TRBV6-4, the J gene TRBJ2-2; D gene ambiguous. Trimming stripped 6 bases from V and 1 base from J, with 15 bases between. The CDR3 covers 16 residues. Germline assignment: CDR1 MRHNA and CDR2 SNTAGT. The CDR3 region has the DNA TGTGCCAGCAGGCCTTGGCGTTGGGGGAACACCGGGGAGCTGTTTTTT. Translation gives CASRPWRWGNTGELFF.

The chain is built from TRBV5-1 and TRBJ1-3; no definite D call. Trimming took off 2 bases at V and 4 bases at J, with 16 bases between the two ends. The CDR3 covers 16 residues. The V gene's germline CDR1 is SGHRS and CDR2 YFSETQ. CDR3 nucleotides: TGCGCCAGCAGCTTTGGTGGCGGGAACCGGGGAAACACCATATATTTT. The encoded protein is CASSFGGGNRGNTIYF.

The DNA for the CDR3 is TGTGCCAGCAGCTTGGCCGGGAATAGCAATCAGCCCCAGCATTTT. Protein sequence: CASSLAGNSNQPQHF. This chain joins TRBV7-9 and TRBJ1-5; the D is unclear. Germline V lookup: CDR1 SEHNR, CDR2 FQNEAQ (reference sequence). This CDR3 spans 15 amino acids. The V end lost 3 bases, the J end lost 0 bases, and 9 bases lay between the germline ends.

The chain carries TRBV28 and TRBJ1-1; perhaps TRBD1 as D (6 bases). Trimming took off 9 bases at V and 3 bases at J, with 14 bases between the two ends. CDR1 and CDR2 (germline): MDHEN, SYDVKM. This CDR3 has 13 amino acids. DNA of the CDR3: TGTGCCAGTGTTTGGGGGGCGGACACTGAAGCTTTCTTT. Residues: CASVWGADTEAFF.

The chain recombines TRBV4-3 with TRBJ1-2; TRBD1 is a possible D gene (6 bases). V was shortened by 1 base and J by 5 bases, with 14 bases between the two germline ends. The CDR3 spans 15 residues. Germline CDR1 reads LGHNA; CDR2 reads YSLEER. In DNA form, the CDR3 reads TGCGCCAGCAGCCAAGGCGGGGGGCATGCTTATGGCTACACCTTC. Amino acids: CASSQGGGHAYGYTF.

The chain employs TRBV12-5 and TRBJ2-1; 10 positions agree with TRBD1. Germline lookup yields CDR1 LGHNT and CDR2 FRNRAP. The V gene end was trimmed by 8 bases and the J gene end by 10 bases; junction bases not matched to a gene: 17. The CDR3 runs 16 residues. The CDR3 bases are TGTGCTAGTCGAACCCAGGGGACAGGGGCGACAGGGGAGCAGTTCTTC. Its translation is CASRTQGTGATGEQFF.

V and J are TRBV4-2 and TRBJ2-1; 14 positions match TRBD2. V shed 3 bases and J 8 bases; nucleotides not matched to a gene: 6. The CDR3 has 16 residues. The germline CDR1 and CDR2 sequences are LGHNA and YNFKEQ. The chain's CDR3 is CASSQTSGGAVDEQFF. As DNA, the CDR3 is TGTGCCAGCAGCCAGACTAGCGGGGGGGCCGTGGATGAGCAGTTCTTC.

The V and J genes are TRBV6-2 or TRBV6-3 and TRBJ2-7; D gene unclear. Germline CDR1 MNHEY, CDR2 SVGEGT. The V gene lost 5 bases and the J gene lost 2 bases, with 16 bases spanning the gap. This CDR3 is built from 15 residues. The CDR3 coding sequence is TGTGCCAGCAGTCCCACCGGGCCAGACCCCTACGAGCAGTACTTC. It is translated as CASSPTGPDPYEQYF.

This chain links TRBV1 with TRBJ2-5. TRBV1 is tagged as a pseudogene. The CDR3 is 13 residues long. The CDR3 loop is CTSSQRVGQTQYF. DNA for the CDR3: TGCACCAGCAGCCAAAGAGTGGGTCAGACCCAGTACTTC.

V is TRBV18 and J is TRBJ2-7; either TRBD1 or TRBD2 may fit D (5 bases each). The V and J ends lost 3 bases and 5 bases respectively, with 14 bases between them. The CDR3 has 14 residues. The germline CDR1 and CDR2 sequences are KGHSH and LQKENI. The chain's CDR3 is CASSPSPGRDEQYF. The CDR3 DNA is TGTGCCAGCTCACCTAGTCCGGGGCGCGACGAGCAGTACTTC.

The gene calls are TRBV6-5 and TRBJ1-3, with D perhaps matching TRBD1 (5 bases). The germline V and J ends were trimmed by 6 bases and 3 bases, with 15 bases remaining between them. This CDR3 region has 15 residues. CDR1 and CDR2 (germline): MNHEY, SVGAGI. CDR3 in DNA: TGTGCCAGCAGCAAACAGGCCACGGGTGGAAACACCATATATTTT. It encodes CASSKQATGGNTIYF.

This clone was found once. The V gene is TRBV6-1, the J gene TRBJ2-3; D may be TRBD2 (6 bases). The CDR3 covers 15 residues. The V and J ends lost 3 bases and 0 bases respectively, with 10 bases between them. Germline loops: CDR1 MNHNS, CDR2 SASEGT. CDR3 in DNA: TGTGCCAGCAGTGATTCCGCGGGGAGCACAGATACGCAGTATTTT. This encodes CASSDSAGSTDTQYF.

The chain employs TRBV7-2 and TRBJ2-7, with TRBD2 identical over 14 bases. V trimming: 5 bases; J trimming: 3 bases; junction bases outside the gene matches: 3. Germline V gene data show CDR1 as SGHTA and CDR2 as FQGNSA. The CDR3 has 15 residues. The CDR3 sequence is CASSDGLAGGYEQYF. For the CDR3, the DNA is TGTGCCAGCAGCGACGGACTAGCGGGGGGCTACGAGCAGTACTTC.